The next 20 T cell receptor beta chains were all read from a single sample in a study of response to subunit inactivated influenza vaccine. MiXCR, applied by TCRdb to the RT-PCR reads, yields one record per CDR3 protein. The data contain hundreds of thousands of distinct CDR3 sequences, approximately 17% of them singletons. Sequencing used PBMCs from blood, obtained 5 to 6 days after vaccination. Receptors were obtained from a man aged 50-59 years who received an inactivated influenza vaccine.

The V call is TRBV7-2, the J call TRBJ2-7; 8 positions agree with TRBD1. The CDR3 sequence is 15 residues long. Unmatched junction bases numbered 8, after V lost 5 bases and J lost 2 bases. The V gene's germline CDR1 is SGHTA and CDR2 FQGNSA. The CDR3 DNA reads as TGTGCCAGCAGCCGAAGACAGGGGTCCACCTACGAGCAGTACTTC. Protein product: CASSRRQGSTYEQYF.

This clonotype occurred a few times. V usage is TRBV2 and J usage is TRBJ1-1; D gene unclear. Per germline, CDR1 SNHLY and CDR2 FYNNEI. This CDR3 comprises 13 residues. V dropped 3 bases and J dropped 0 bases, with 5 bases sitting between them. CDR3 sequence (DNA): TGTGCCAGCAGTGACACTGTGAACACTGAAGCTTTCTTT. Translated: CASSDTVNTEAFF.

The V call is TRBV12-3 or TRBV12-4, the J call TRBJ2-5; D gene uncertain. The CDR3 covers 13 residues. Between the trimmed V and J ends, which lost 4 bases and 3 bases, there was a span of 9 bases. CDR3 residues: CASSSRAKETQYF. In DNA form, the CDR3 reads TGTGCCAGCAGTTCCCGGGCCAAAGAGACCCAGTACTTC.

J is TRBJ2-3 and V is TRBV5-1; 7 nucleotides match TRBD2. The V segment lost 0 bases and the J segment 4 bases; nucleotides outside the gene matches: 14. Germline lookup yields CDR1 SGHRS and CDR2 YFSETQ. The CDR3 covers 18 residues. The CDR3 DNA is TGCGCCAGCAGCTTGGGTGTGACCGGGACTAAGAACCCAGATACGCAGTATTTT. Residues: CASSLGVTGTKNPDTQYF.

The chain carries TRBV6-1 and TRBJ1-1; 9 positions agree with TRBD1. Germline V gene sequence: CDR1 MNHNS, CDR2 SASEGT. The CDR3 runs to 16 residues. Unmatched junction bases numbered 8, after V lost 6 bases and J lost 0 bases. In DNA form, the CDR3 reads TGTGCCAGCAGCCGAGGTGGGACAGGGATGAACACTGAAGCTTTCTTT. Its translation is CASSRGGTGMNTEAFF.

This clonotype was recorded a few times. The rearrangement uses TRBV10-3 and TRBJ2-3, with 7 bases identical to TRBD2. Germline CDR1 ENHRY, CDR2 SYGVKD. The CDR3 length is 16 residues. The junction had 10 bases not matched to a gene; V was cut back by 0 bases and J by 7 bases. This CDR3 reads CAISESGLAVPYTQYF. DNA for the CDR3: TGTGCCATCAGTGAGTCGGGGCTAGCGGTGCCCTATACGCAGTATTTT.

This clonotype was counted at least ten times. The chain joins TRBV20-1 to TRBJ2-1, with 8 positions matching TRBD2. CDR1 is DFQATT, CDR2 SNEGSKA, per germline (reference sequence). This CDR3 is built from 11 residues. Trimming took 6 bases from V and 8 from J; bases not matched to a gene: 3. In nucleotides, the CDR3 is TGCAGTGCAACTAGCGGCCATGAGCAGTTCTTC. The encoded protein is CSATSGHEQFF.

The chain joins TRBV12-3 or TRBV12-4 to TRBJ2-2; the D call may be TRBD1 or TRBD2 (6 bases each). The CDR3 contains 17 residues. Trimming shortened V by 6 bases and J by 6 bases, and 23 bases separated the two germline ends. DNA of the CDR3: TGTGCCAGCAGCCCCTCGAGGGGGGTAGGGTTTGCCGGGGAGCTGTTTTTT. Protein: CASSPSRGVGFAGELFF.

This clonotype has only a few counts. The genes are TRBV9 and TRBJ1-2; no definite D call. This CDR3 region has 11 residues. Between the trimmed V and J ends, which lost 5 bases and 4 bases, there was a span of 6 bases. Looked up from germline, CDR1 is SGDLS and CDR2 is YYNGEE. The CDR3 nucleotides are TGTGCCAGCAGGCCCAGCTATGGCTACACCTTC. The encoded protein is CASRPSYGYTF.

V is TRBV5-1 and J is TRBJ2-7; D gene uncertain. The V gene's germline CDR1 is SGHRS and CDR2 YFSETQ. With 4 bases removed from V and 2 bases from J, the gap between germline ends came to 13 bases. The CDR3 runs to 14 residues. CDR3 in amino acids: CASSLDTGAYEQYF. The CDR3 DNA follows: TGCGCCAGCAGCCTCGACACGGGCGCCTACGAGCAGTACTTC.

The chain combines TRBV10-3 with TRBJ2-3, with 7 bases lining up with TRBD1. CDR3 length: 14 residues. V lost 6 bases to trimming and J lost 2 bases; unmatched junction nucleotides: 5. Germline V lookup: CDR1 ENHRY, CDR2 SYGVKD. The CDR3 loop is CAIRTGTDTDTQYF. The CDR3 coding sequence is TGTGCCATCAGGACCGGGACAGACACAGATACGCAGTATTTT.

This clonotype showed up many times. This chain joins TRBV20-1 and TRBJ2-1, with 7 bases that match TRBD2. In germline, CDR1 is DFQATT, CDR2 SNEGSKA (reference sequence). V lost 0 bases to trimming and J lost 6 bases; unmatched junction nucleotides: 11. The CDR3 sequence is 16 residues long. CDR3 bases: TGCAGTGCTAGAGATTTAGCACTAGCGTGGGGCAATGAGCAGTTCTTC. As protein: CSARDLALAWGNEQFF.

This clonotype turned up a few times. This sequence joins TRBV7-2 and TRBJ2-3; TRBD2 matches at 11 bases. Trimming removed 2 bases from V and 4 bases from J; junction bases left unmatched: 8. The CDR3 has 17 amino acids. Germline V gene sequence: CDR1 SGHTA, CDR2 FQGNSA. Here the CDR3 reads CASSLMLAGGGADTQYF. The DNA for the CDR3 is TGTGCCAGCAGCTTAATGCTAGCGGGAGGAGGGGCAGATACGCAGTATTTT. Using reference TRBV7-2 and TRBJ2-3 for the parts outside the CDR3, the full variable domain is GAGVSQSPSNKVTEKGKDVELRCDPISGHTALYWYRQSLGQGLEFLIYFQGNSAPDKSGLPSDRFSAERTGGSVSTLTIQRTQQEDSAVYLCASSLMLAGGGADTQYFGPGTRLTVL.

The chain uses TRBV15 and TRBJ2-3, with 9 bases lining up with TRBD2. The V gene's germline CDR1 is LNHNV and CDR2 YYDKDF (reference sequence). V trimming: 3 bases; J trimming: 8 bases; junction bases outside the gene matches: 9. This CDR3 region has 15 residues. CDR3 nucleotide sequence: TGTGCCACCAGCAGCAGGACTAGCGAATGGGGTACGCAGTATTTT. This sequence encodes CATSSRTSEWGTQYF.

This clonotype has just a few counts. The genes are TRBV7-6 and TRBJ2-2, with 7 positions matching TRBD1. Losses at the gene ends were 6 bases for V and 2 bases for J; bases not matched to a gene: 6. The CDR3 is 15 amino acids. CDR1 is SGHVS, CDR2 FNYEAQ, per germline. The CDR3 loop is CASRRGGGNTGELFF. The CDR3 bases are TGTGCCAGCAGACGAGGGGGCGGAAACACCGGGGAGCTGTTTTTT.

This sequence joins TRBV4-3 and TRBJ2-5; 12 positions match TRBD2. The CDR3 covers 16 residues. Germline-derived CDR1 and CDR2 are LGHNA and YSLEER. The ends lost 1 base at V and 7 bases at J; junction bases unmatched: 7. DNA for the CDR3: TGCGCCAGCAGCCAAGGGGGGACTAGCGGGTGGAGGACCCAGTACTTC. It specifies CASSQGGTSGWRTQYF.

The V and J genes are TRBV5-5 and TRBJ1-3, with D unresolved. The CDR3 totals 13 residues. V was cut by 2 bases and J by 2 bases, with 5 bases left in between. Germline loops: CDR1 SGHKS, CDR2 YYEKEE (reference sequence). CDR3 nucleotides: TGTGCCAGCAGCTTTGGTCCTGGAAACACCATATATTTT. Protein sequence: CASSFGPGNTIYF.

The J gene is TRBJ2-3, the V gene TRBV11-2; TRBD2 matches 9 bases. CDR1 is SGHAT, CDR2 FQNNGV, per germline. This CDR3 has 18 residues. V was pared by 2 bases and J by 0 bases, with 9 bases of the junction left unmatched. CDR3 sequence (DNA): TGTGCCAGCAGCTTAATAGCGGGGGTTCAAAAGAGCACAGATACGCAGTATTTT. Its translation: CASSLIAGVQKSTDTQYF.

This clonotype has a count of ten or more. V is TRBV6-2 or TRBV6-3 and J is TRBJ2-1; TRBD1 or TRBD2 may be the D gene (5 bases each). V was pared by 7 bases and J by 4 bases, with 17 bases between. This CDR3 region has 15 residues. From germline, CDR1 is MNHEY and CDR2 SVGEGT. In DNA, the CDR3 is TGTGCCAGCACCCCAATTGGGGGAGAGTACAATGAGCAGTTCTTC. Translation gives CASTPIGGEYNEQFF.

This clonotype has only a few counts. DNA of the CDR3: TGCAGTGCTAGATCCAGGAGAGGGGTGAAAGGCTCCTACAATGAGCAGTTCTTC. As protein: CSARSRRGVKGSYNEQFF. This sequence joins TRBV20-1 and TRBJ2-1; either TRBD1 or TRBD2 may fit D (5 bases each). Trimming shortened V by 2 bases and J by 0 bases, and 20 bases separated the two germline ends. There are 18 residues in the CDR3. Germline values: CDR1 DFQATT, CDR2 SNEGSKA (reference sequence).